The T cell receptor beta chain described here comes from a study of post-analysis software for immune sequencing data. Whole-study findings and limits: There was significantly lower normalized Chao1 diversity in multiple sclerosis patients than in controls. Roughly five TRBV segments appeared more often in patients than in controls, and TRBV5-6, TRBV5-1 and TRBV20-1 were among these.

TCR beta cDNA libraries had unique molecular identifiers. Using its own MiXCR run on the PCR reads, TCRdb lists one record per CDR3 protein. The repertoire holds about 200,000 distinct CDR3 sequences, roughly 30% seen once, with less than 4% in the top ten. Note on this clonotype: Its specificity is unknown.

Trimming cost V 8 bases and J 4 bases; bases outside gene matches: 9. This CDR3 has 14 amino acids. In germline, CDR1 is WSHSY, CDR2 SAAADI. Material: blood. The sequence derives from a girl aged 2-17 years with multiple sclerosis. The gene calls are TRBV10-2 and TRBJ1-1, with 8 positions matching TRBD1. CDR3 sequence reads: CASGGQGESTEAFF. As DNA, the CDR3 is TGCGCCAGCGGAGGACAGGGTGAAAGCACTGAAGCTTTCTTT.